One sample yielded the 2 T cell receptor beta chains listed below, sequenced in a study of T cell responses to AZD1222 COVID-19 vaccine. The protocol was immunoSEQ multiplex PCR, while the TCRdb copy is restricted to in-frame clones and leaves out a portion. Of some 130,000 clones in the sample, 90% to 95% were seen once. Here the sequenced sample was peripheral blood, taken on day 0 of AZD1222 vaccination. All receptors come from an adult in good health.

J is TRBJ1-2 and V is TRBV14; 7 nucleotides line up with TRBD1. CDR3 length equals 12 residues. The junction had 4 bases not matched to a gene; V was cut back by 5 bases and J by 7 bases. Germline V CDR1 and CDR2: SGHDN, FVKESK. The CDR3, as DNA: TGTGCCAGCAGCGAGGGGGCTGGTGGCTACACCTTC. It translates to CASSEGAGGYTF.

This clone was recorded only once. The chain is built from TRBV20-1 and TRBJ1-5, with 12 bases aligning to TRBD1. The ends lost 3 bases at V and 2 bases at J; junction bases unmatched: 11. CDR1 and CDR2 from the germline V gene are DFQATT and SNEGSKA (reference sequence). The CDR3 has 18 amino acids. CDR3 DNA: TGCAGTGCTAGTCCCCGCGGGACAGGGGGCTTTGGCAATCAGCCCCAGCATTTT. It codes for CSASPRGTGGFGNQPQHF.